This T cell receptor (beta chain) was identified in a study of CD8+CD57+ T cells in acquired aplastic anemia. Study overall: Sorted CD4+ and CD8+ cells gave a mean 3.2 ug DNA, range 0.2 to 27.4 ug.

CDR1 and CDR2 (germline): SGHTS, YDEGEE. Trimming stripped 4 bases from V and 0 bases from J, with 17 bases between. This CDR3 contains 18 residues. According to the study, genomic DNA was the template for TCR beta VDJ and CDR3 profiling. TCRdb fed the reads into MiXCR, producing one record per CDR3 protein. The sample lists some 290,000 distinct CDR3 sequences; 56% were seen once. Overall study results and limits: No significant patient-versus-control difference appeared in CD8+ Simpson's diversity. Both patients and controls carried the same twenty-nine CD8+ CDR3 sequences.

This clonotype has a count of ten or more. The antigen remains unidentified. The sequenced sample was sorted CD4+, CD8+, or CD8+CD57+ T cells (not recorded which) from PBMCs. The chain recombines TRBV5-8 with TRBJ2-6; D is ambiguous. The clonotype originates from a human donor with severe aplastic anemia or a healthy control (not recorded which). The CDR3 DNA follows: TGTGCCAGCAGCCGCCTGGTTTACGGAAACTCTGGGGCCAACGTCCTGACTTTC. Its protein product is CASSRLVYGNSGANVLTF.